The present entry profiles one T cell receptor beta chain with its context. This sample is part of a study of CD8 T cells in Susac syndrome. With random hexamers, reverse transcription was performed on about 0.5 to 1 ug of RNA. Amplification of TCR beta CDR3 spanned 54 Vbeta and 13 Jbeta via immunoSEQ multiplex PCR. TCRdb fed the immunoSEQ multiplex PCR reads into MiXCR, producing one record per CDR3 protein. Among 150,000 to 200,000 distinct CDR3 sequences listed, just under 95% were seen once. Peripheral blood CD8+ and CD4+ T cells were profiled by TCR beta sequencing. The source is a human donor in good health. The sequenced sample consisted of CD4+ T cells from PBMCs.

The CDR3 coding sequence is TGCAGTGCTTGGGACAGGGGCCCAGGCTACGAGCAGTACTTC. This encodes CSAWDRGPGYEQYF. V and J are TRBV20-1 and TRBJ2-7; 10 bases map to TRBD1. Trimming at V came to 5 bases and at J to 3 bases, leaving 7 bases not matched to a gene. CDR3 length: 14 residues. The germline CDR1 and CDR2 sequences are DFQATT and SNEGSKA (reference sequence).